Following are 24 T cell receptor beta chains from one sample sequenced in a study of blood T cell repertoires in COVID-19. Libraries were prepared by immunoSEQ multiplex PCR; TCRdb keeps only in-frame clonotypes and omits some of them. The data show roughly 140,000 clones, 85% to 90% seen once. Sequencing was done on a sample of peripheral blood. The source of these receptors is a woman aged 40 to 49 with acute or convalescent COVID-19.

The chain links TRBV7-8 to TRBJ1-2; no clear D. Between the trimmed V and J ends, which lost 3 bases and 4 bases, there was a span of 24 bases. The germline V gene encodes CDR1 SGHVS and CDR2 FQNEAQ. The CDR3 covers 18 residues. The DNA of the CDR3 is TGTGCCAGCAGCTTCTGGTTAGAGATGGGTACATCTAGCTATGGCTACACCTTC. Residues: CASSFWLEMGTSSYGYTF.

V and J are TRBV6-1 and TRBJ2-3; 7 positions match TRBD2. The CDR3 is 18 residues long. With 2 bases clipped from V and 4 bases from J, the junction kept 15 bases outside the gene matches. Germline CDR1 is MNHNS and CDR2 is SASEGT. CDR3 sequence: CASSEWGGVAGFPDTQYF. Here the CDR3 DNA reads TGTGCCAGCAGTGAATGGGGTGGTGTAGCGGGTTTCCCAGATACGCAGTATTTT.

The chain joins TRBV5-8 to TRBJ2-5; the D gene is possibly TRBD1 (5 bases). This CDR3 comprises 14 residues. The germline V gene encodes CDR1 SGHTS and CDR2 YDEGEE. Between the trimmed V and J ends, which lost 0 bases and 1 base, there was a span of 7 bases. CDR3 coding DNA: TGTGCCAGCAGCTTGGCAGGGCTCCAAGAGACCCAGTACTTC. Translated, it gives CASSLAGLQETQYF.

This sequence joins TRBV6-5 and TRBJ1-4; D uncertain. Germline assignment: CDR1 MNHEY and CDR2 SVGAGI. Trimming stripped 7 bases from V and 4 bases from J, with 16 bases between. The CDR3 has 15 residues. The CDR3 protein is CASTPPGGFNEKLFF. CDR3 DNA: TGTGCCAGCACCCCTCCCGGAGGTTTTAATGAAAAACTGTTTTTT.

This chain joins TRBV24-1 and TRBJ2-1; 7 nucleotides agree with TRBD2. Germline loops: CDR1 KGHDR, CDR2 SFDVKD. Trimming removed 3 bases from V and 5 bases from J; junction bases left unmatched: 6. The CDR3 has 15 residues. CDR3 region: CATSDATSVDNEQFF. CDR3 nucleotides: TGTGCCACCAGTGATGCTACTAGCGTCGACAATGAGCAGTTCTTC.

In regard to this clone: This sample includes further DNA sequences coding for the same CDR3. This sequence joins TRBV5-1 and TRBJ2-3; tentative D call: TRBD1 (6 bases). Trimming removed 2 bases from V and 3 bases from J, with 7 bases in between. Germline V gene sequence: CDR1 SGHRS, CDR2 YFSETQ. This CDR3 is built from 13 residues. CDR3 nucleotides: TGCGCCAGCAGCTTACAGGGAACAGATACGCAGTATTTT. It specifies CASSLQGTDTQYF. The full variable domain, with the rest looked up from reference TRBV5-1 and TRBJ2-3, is KAGVTQTPRYLIKTRGQQVTLSCSPISGHRSVSWYQQTPGQGLQFLFEYFSETQRNKGNFPGRFSGRQFSNSRSEMNVSTLELGDSALYLCASSLQGTDTQYFGPGTRLTVL.

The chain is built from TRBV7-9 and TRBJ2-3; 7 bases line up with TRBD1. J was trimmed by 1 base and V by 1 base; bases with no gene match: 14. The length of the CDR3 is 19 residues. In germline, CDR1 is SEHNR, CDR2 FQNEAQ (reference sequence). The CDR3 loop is CASSLGTGLGTPRTDTQYF. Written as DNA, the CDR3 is TGTGCCAGCAGCTTAGGGACAGGTTTAGGTACCCCCCGCACAGATACGCAGTATTTT.

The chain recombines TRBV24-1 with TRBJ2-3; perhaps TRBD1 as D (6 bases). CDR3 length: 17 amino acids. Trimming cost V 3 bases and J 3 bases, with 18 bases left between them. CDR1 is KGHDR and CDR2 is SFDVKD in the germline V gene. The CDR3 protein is CATSDLSGEYPTDTQYF. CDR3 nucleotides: TGTGCCACCAGTGATCTCTCAGGGGAATATCCGACAGATACGCAGTATTTT.

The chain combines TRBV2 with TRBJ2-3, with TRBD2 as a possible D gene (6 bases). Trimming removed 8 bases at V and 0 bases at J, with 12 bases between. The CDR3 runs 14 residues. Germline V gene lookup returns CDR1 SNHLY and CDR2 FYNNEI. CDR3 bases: TGTGCCAGCCCGGGACTTACTAGCACAGATACGCAGTATTTT. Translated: CASPGLTSTDTQYF.

In DNA, the CDR3 is TGCGCCAGCAGCCCGGGACAGGGGTCGAACTATGGCTACACCTTC. Amino acids: CASSPGQGSNYGYTF. The genes are TRBV4-1 and TRBJ1-2; 10 bases match TRBD1. CDR1 is MGHRA, CDR2 YSYEKL, per germline. The CDR3 covers 15 residues. V was pared by 4 bases and J by 2 bases, with 4 bases of the junction left unmatched.

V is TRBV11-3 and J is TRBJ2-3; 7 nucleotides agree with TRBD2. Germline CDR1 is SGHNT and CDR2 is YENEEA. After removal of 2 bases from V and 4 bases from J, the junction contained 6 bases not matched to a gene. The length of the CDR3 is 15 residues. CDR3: CASSLKIAGSDTQYF. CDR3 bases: TGTGCCAGCAGCTTAAAAATAGCGGGTTCAGATACGCAGTATTTT.

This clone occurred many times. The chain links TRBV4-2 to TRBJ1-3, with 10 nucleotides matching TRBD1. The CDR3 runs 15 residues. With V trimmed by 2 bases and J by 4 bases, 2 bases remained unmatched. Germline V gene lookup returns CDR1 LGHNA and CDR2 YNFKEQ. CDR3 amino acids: CASSQRTGGGNTIYF. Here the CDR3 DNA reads TGTGCCAGCAGCCAACGGACAGGGGGGGGAAACACCATATATTTT.

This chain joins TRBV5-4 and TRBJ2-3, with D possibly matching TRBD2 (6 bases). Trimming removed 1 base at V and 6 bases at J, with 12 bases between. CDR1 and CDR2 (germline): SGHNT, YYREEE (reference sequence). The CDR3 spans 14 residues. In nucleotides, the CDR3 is TGTGCCAGCAGCTTGAGAGGAGGGTTGGATACGCAGTATTTT. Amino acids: CASSLRGGLDTQYF. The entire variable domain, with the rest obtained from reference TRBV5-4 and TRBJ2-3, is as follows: ETGVTQSPTHLIKTRGQQVTLRCSSQSGHNTVSWYQQALGQGPQFIFQYYREEENGRGNFPPRFSGLQFPNYSSELNVNALELDDSALYLCASSLRGGLDTQYFGPGTRLTVL.

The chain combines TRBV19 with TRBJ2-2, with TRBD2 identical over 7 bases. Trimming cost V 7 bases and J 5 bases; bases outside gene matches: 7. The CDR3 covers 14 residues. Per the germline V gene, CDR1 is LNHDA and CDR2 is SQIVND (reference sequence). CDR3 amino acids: CASKWRERTGELFF. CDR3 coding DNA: TGTGCCAGTAAGTGGCGGGAGCGGACCGGGGAGCTGTTTTTT.

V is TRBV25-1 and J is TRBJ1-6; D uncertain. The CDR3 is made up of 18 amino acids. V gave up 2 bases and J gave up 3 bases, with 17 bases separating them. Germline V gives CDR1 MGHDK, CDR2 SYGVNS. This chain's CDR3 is CASSEIGPAGDYNSPLHF. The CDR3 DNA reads TGTGCCAGCAGTGAAATCGGGCCAGCGGGAGACTATAATTCACCCCTCCACTTT.

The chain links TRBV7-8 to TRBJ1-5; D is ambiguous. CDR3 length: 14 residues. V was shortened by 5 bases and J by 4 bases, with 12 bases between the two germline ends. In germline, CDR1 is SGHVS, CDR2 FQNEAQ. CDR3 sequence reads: CASSHKQVNQPQHF. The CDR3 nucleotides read TGTGCCAGCAGCCACAAGCAGGTGAATCAGCCCCAGCATTTT. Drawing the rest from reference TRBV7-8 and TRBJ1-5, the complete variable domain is GAGVSQSPRYKVAKRGQDVALRCDPISGHVSLFWYQQALGQGPEFLTYFQNEAQLDKSGLPSDRFFAERPEGSVSTLKIQRTQQEDSAVYLCASSHKQVNQPQHFGDGTRLSIL.

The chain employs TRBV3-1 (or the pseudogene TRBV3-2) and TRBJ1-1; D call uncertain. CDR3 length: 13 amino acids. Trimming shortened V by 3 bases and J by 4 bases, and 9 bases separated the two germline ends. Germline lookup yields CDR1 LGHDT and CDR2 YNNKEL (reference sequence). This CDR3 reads CASSHGEGTEAFF. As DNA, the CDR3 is TGTGCCAGCAGCCACGGGGAGGGCACTGAAGCTTTCTTT.

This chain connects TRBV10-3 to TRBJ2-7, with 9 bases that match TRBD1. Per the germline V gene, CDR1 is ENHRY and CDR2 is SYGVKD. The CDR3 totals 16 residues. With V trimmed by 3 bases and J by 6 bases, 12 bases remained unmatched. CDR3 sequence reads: CAISDLGGTGIAEQYF. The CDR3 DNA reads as TGTGCCATCAGTGACCTGGGGGGGACAGGGATTGCCGAGCAGTACTTC.

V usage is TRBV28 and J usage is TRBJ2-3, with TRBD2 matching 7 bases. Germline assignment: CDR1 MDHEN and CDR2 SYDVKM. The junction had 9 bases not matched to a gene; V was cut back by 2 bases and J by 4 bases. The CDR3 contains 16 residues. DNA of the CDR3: TGTGCCAGCAGTTTACGGGGAGGGGAAGCGCCAGATACGCAGTATTTT. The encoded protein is CASSLRGGEAPDTQYF. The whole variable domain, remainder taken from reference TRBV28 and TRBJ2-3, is DVKVTQSSRYLVKRTGEKVFLECVQDMDHENMFWYRQDPGLGLRLIYFSYDVKMKEKGDIPEGYSVSREKKERFSLILESASTNQTSMYLCASSLRGGEAPDTQYFGPGTRLTVL.

The CDR3 loop reads CASGTGTGNTIYF. CDR3 sequence (DNA): TGTGCCAGTGGGACAGGTACTGGAAACACCATATATTTT. J is TRBJ1-3 and V is TRBV19; the match to TRBD1 covers 8 bases. Germline values: CDR1 LNHDA, CDR2 SQIVND (reference sequence). V shed 8 bases, J shed 2 bases, and the junction held 2 bases outside the gene matches. There are 13 residues in the CDR3. The full variable domain, in which reference TRBV19 and TRBJ1-3 provide the parts outside the CDR3, is DGGITQSPKYLFRKEGQNVTLSCEQNLNHDAMYWYRQDPGQGLRLIYYSQIVNDFQKGDIAEGYSVSREKKESFPLTVTSAQKNPTAFYLCASGTGTGNTIYFGEGSWLTVV.

The CDR3 loop reads CASSSVWDRGPDTQYF. Here the CDR3 DNA reads TGTGCCAGCAGCTCTGTATGGGACAGGGGGCCAGATACGCAGTATTTT. V usage is TRBV7-2 and J usage is TRBJ2-3; 12 bases fit TRBD1. Germline CDR1 is SGHTA and CDR2 is FQGNSA. CDR3 length equals 16 residues. V lost 4 bases and J lost 4; bases outside the gene matches: 6.

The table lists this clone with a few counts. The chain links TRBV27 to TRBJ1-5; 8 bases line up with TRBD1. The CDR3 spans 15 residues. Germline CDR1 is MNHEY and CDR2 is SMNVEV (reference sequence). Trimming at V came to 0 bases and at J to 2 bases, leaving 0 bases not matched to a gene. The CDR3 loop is CASSLSTGGNQPQHF. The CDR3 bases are TGTGCCAGCAGTTTATCGACAGGGGGCAATCAGCCCCAGCATTTT.

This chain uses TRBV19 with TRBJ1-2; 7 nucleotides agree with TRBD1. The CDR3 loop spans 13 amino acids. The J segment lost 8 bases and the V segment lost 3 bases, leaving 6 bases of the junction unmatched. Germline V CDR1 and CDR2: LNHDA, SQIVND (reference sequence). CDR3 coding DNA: TGTGCCAGTAGTATTTTAGACAGGGTCGGCTACACCTTC. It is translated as CASSILDRVGYTF.

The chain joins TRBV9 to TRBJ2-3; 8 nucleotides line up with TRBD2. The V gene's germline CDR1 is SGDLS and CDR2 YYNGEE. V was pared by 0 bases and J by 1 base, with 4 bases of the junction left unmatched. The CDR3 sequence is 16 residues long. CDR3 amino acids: CASSVVGSGGTDTQYF. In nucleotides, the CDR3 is TGTGCCAGCAGCGTAGTGGGTAGCGGGGGCACAGATACGCAGTATTTT.